A selection of T cell receptor beta chains follows, all from one sample in a study of cytomegalovirus exposure and HLA in healthy donors. Data came from immunoSEQ multiplex PCR; TCRdb stores just in-frame clones and leaves some out. The data contain about 300,000 clones, 75% to 90% of them singletons. Input material: PBMCs. Source of these receptors: a man aged 40-55 years in good health and CMV-seropositive. The CDR3 runs from the conserved cysteine through the conserved F or W. The order of the fields is J gene, D gene, V gene, CDR3 protein. D genes are given only for firm matches.

TRBJ1-1 NA TRBV14 CASSQDLGVYDTEAFF
TRBJ2-6 NA TRBV5-1 CASSLGQRKTGANVLTF
TRBJ1-1 NA TRBV7-3 CASSLIRGNEAFF
TRBJ1-2 TRBD1 TRBV15 CATAGTAAFYGYTF
TRBJ1-1 NA TRBV28 CASSFDRLNTEAFF
TRBJ2-7 NA TRBV28 CASSFGHALEQYF
TRBJ2-7 NA TRBV5-5 CASSFGGVSYEQYF
TRBJ1-3 TRBD1 TRBV6-5 CASSRDSSGNTIYF
TRBJ2-3 TRBD2 TRBV6-1 CASSELAGGPDTQYF
TRBJ1-1 NA TRBV28 CASSSGGSEAFF
TRBJ2-7 NA TRBV5-1 CASSRTGTSYEQYF
TRBJ2-5 TRBD2 TRBV18 CASGRGGSRVKETQYF
TRBJ1-1 NA TRBV29-1 CSEIRQNTEAFF
TRBJ2-7 NA TRBV27 CASSQGYEQYF
TRBJ2-2 TRBD1 TRBV7-3 CASSTGGVGTGELFF
TRBJ2-1 TRBD2 TRBV27 CASKELAGELSEQFF
TRBJ2-7 TRBD2 TRBV4-1 CASSQEPSGSYEQYF
TRBJ2-7 TRBD2 TRBV10-3 CAISEPSGNYEQYF
TRBJ2-1 NA TRBV6-4 CASSPTGVSYNEQFF
TRBJ2-7 TRBD2 TRBV7-9 CASSPPGLAGGHGEQYF
TRBJ1-5 NA TRBV5-1 CASSLAGTENQPQHF
TRBJ1-4 TRBD1 TRBV27 CASSPRQGARDEKLFF
TRBJ1-5 NA TRBV18 CASSPAVRSTNQPQHF
TRBJ2-1 NA TRBV28 CASNQAGSYNEQFF
TRBJ2-5 TRBD2 TRBV2 CASSEGGGLNQETQYF
TRBJ2-2 TRBD2 TRBV4-3 CASSQVTSGREDTGELFF
TRBJ1-1 NA TRBV6-5 CASAWDSENTEAFF
TRBJ2-5 NA TRBV19 CASSITRGETQYF
TRBJ2-7 TRBD2 TRBV27 CASTRSGTSGENFYEQYF
TRBJ2-4 TRBD2 TRBV10-3 CAISAAGTSRQNIQYF
TRBJ1-1 NA TRBV27 CASSWGPNTEAFF
TRBJ1-1 NA TRBV18 CASSPPHRLRNTEAFF